Shown below are 21 T cell receptor beta chains from a single sample sequenced in a study of T cell changes during pregnancy in multiple sclerosis. Some clones are missing from TCRdb's copy, which holds only in-frame ones; the method was immunoSEQ multiplex PCR. Seen here are about 120,000 clones, approximately 93% observed once, and the top ten hold 6% to 7%. This material consisted of peripheral blood, taken before pregnancy. Receptors originate from a female donor with multiple sclerosis, enrolled in a pregnancy study.

The chain couples TRBV14 to TRBJ1-1, with D tentatively TRBD1 (5 bases). Trimming left V 3 bases short and J 0 bases short, with 11 bases between. The CDR3 totals 15 residues. Germline lookup yields CDR1 SGHDN and CDR2 FVKESK. The CDR3 sequence: CASSQMGLLNTEAFF. CDR3 sequence (DNA): TGTGCCAGCAGCCAGATGGGACTTCTGAACACTGAAGCTTTCTTT.

The chain joins TRBV14 to TRBJ2-1, with 8 bases lining up with TRBD2. Per the germline V gene, CDR1 is SGHDN and CDR2 is FVKESK. The CDR3 is 17 residues long. The ends lost 4 bases at V and 0 bases at J; junction bases unmatched: 8. CDR3 nucleotides: TGTGCCAGCAGCCGATCTAGCGGGCCTAGCTCCTACAATGAGCAGTTCTTC. This translates into CASSRSSGPSSYNEQFF.

This chain joins TRBV7-2 and TRBJ1-5; D may be TRBD1 (6 bases). Germline V CDR1 and CDR2: SGHTA, FQGNSA. With 2 bases removed from V and 5 bases from J, the gap between germline ends came to 10 bases. This CDR3 is built from 14 residues. The CDR3 region has the DNA TGTGCCAGCAGCTTACAAACAGGGCATCAGCCCCAGCATTTT. Protein: CASSLQTGHQPQHF.

The chain joins TRBV5-1 to TRBJ2-7; 9 bases align to TRBD1. J was trimmed by 6 bases and V by 4 bases; bases with no gene match: 8. Germline loops: CDR1 SGHRS, CDR2 YFSETQ. The length of the CDR3 is 14 residues. DNA of the CDR3: TGCGCCAGCAGCCTGGGACAGGGCGTTGGCGAGCAGTACTTC. Translated: CASSLGQGVGEQYF.

V is TRBV10-3 and J is TRBJ2-6; TRBD1 agrees at 10 bases. CDR3 size: 15 residues. Trimming removed 7 bases from V and 3 bases from J; junction bases left unmatched: 3. CDR1 is ENHRY and CDR2 is SYGVKD in the germline V gene. The CDR3 DNA is TGTGCCATCAATGACAGGGGGCTTGGGGCCAACGTCCTGACTTTC. This codes for CAINDRGLGANVLTF.

The rearrangement links TRBV28 to TRBJ1-1; D gene unclear. The V gene lost 2 bases and the J gene lost 7 bases, with 5 bases spanning the gap. Looked up from germline, CDR1 is MDHEN and CDR2 is SYDVKM. This CDR3 comprises 11 residues. The CDR3, as DNA: TGTGCCAGCAGTTTAGAGTTTGAAGCTTTCTTT. It yields the protein CASSLEFEAFF.

The gene calls are TRBV9 and TRBJ1-1, with D uncertain. V was clipped by 0 bases and J by 3 bases, with 9 bases between them. The germline CDR1 and CDR2 sequences are SGDLS and YYNGEE. This CDR3 region has 14 residues. The CDR3 loop reads CASSVAGGDTEAFF. In DNA, the CDR3 is TGTGCCAGCAGCGTAGCAGGAGGTGACACTGAAGCTTTCTTT.

The V gene is TRBV27, the J gene TRBJ1-1, with 7 positions matching TRBD1. The V and J ends lost 3 bases and 1 base, in that order; junction bases with no gene match: 5. This CDR3 is built from 15 residues. Germline CDR1 MNHEY, CDR2 SMNVEV (reference sequence). The CDR3 coding sequence is TGTGCCAGCAGTTTGAAGGGGGCAAGGAACACTGAAGCTTTCTTT. The encoded protein is CASSLKGARNTEAFF.

V usage is TRBV6-1 and J usage is TRBJ1-5; no reliable D call. V lost 1 base, J lost 9 bases, and 19 bases lay in between. Germline CDR1 and CDR2: MNHNS and SASEGT. The CDR3 runs to 16 residues. For the CDR3, the DNA is TGTGCCAGCAGTGAAGAGGTTGGGAGGGCTCCGAGGCCCCAGCATTTT. Protein sequence: CASSEEVGRAPRPQHF.

V is TRBV7-2 and J is TRBJ1-1, with 7 bases aligning to TRBD1. CDR3 size: 14 residues. CDR1 is SGHTA, CDR2 FQGNSA, per germline. V lost 5 bases, J lost 0 bases, and 3 bases stayed unmatched. The CDR3 is CASSPDRMNTEAFF. The CDR3 DNA is TGTGCCAGCAGCCCGGACAGGATGAACACTGAAGCTTTCTTT.

The J gene is TRBJ1-4, the V gene TRBV6-5; 7 bases are a match to TRBD1. V shed 6 bases and J 15 bases; nucleotides not matched to a gene: 16. The CDR3 has 14 residues. CDR1 is MNHEY, CDR2 SVGAGI, per germline. CDR3 in DNA: TGTGCCAGCAGCTGGGGACAGTCCGCTAAACAGGTGTTTTTT. As protein: CASSWGQSAKQVFF.

V usage is TRBV5-8 and J usage is TRBJ1-1, with a tentative D call TRBD1 (5 bases). Germline-derived CDR1 and CDR2 are SGHTS and YDEGEE. The CDR3 is made up of 13 amino acids. V was clipped by 2 bases and J by 3 bases, with 8 bases between them. The CDR3 loop is CASSFGRDTEAFF. The CDR3 nucleotides are TGTGCCAGCAGCTTTGGCAGGGACACTGAAGCTTTCTTT.

The chain combines TRBV28 with TRBJ1-5; D remains ambiguous. Germline loops: CDR1 MDHEN, CDR2 SYDVKM. The CDR3 runs 13 residues. The V gene lost 8 bases and the J gene lost 0 bases, with 8 bases spanning the gap. CDR3 DNA sequence: TGTGCCAGCGGCAGTTATAGCAATCAGCCCCAGCATTTT. Translation: CASGSYSNQPQHF.

The rearrangement joins TRBV6-5 to TRBJ2-7; 12 bases align to TRBD1. The CDR3 covers 15 residues. Germline values: CDR1 MNHEY, CDR2 SVGAGI. V was pared by 5 bases and J by 6 bases, with 8 bases of the junction left unmatched. Here the CDR3 DNA reads TGTGCCAGCAGTGCCTCGGGACAGGGGGCATCCGAGCAGTACTTC. Amino acids: CASSASGQGASEQYF.

The chain recombines TRBV19 with TRBJ2-1, with 7 bases fitting TRBD2. The CDR3 covers 17 residues. V shed 0 bases, J shed 8 bases, and the junction held 13 bases outside the gene matches. The germline V gene encodes CDR1 LNHDA and CDR2 SQIVND (reference sequence). DNA of the CDR3: TGTGCCAGTAGTATAGATCGTCGAGGGGATGCGGGGGATGAGCAGTTCTTC. Protein product: CASSIDRRGDAGDEQFF. The full variable domain, in which reference TRBV19 and TRBJ2-1 provide the parts outside the CDR3, is DGGITQSPKYLFRKEGQNVTLSCEQNLNHDAMYWYRQDPGQGLRLIYYSQIVNDFQKGDIAEGYSVSREKKESFPLTVTSAQKNPTAFYLCASSIDRRGDAGDEQFFGPGTRLTVL.

The chain carries TRBV5-1 and TRBJ2-3; 7 nucleotides agree with TRBD1. The germline CDR1 and CDR2 sequences are SGHRS and YFSETQ. The CDR3 covers 14 residues. Trimming cost V 8 bases and J 3 bases; bases outside gene matches: 9. CDR3 nucleotide sequence: TGCGCCAGTCGGACAGGATCAGCGACAGATACGCAGTATTTT. Amino acids: CASRTGSATDTQYF.

This chain links TRBV19 with TRBJ2-1; 12 nucleotides line up with TRBD2. The germline V gene encodes CDR1 LNHDA and CDR2 SQIVND (reference sequence). The CDR3 runs 15 residues. The ends lost 10 bases at V and 8 bases at J; junction bases unmatched: 12. The DNA of the CDR3 is TGTGCCACTTCACCCGCTAGCGGGGGGGCCCATGAGCAGTTCTTC. Amino acid sequence: CATSPASGGAHEQFF. Full variable domain (rest looked up from reference TRBV19 and TRBJ2-1): DGGITQSPKYLFRKEGQNVTLSCEQNLNHDAMYWYRQDPGQGLRLIYYSQIVNDFQKGDIAEGYSVSREKKESFPLTVTSAQKNPTAFYLCATSPASGGAHEQFFGPGTRLTVL.

J is TRBJ1-5 and V is TRBV21-1; the D call of TRBD1 is as the table states it, not checked on the DNA. TRBV21-1 corresponds to a pseudogene. The CDR3 contains 19 residues. The CDR3 DNA follows: TGTGCCAGCAGCAAAGTGCAGGGGGCGATCCGGAGGAACAATCAGCCCCAGCATTTT. It translates to CASSKVQGAIRRNNQPQHF.

CDR3 residues: CASSIEVSTYEQYF. In DNA, the CDR3 is TGTGCCAGTAGTATAGAAGTCAGTACCTACGAGCAGTACTTC. The chain is built from TRBV19 and TRBJ2-7, with D unresolved. V lost 0 bases to trimming and J lost 2 bases, with 8 bases between them. Germline V gene lookup returns CDR1 LNHDA and CDR2 SQIVND (reference sequence). This CDR3 is 14 amino acids long.

The rearrangement uses TRBV7-9 and TRBJ2-7; 7 bases match TRBD2. The germline CDR1 and CDR2 sequences are SEHNR and FQNEAQ (reference sequence). The trim removed 6 bases at V and 0 bases at J, leaving 2 bases unmatched. CDR3 length: 13 amino acids. The CDR3 reads CASRGGSSYEQYF. DNA of the CDR3: TGTGCCAGCAGGGGCGGGAGCTCCTACGAGCAGTACTTC.

This chain joins TRBV5-6 and TRBJ1-2, with 11 bases fitting TRBD1. The CDR3 sequence is 15 residues long. Germline lookup yields CDR1 SGHDT and CDR2 YYEEEE. V trimming: 4 bases; J trimming: 8 bases; junction bases outside the gene matches: 10. CDR3 in DNA: TGTGCCAGCAGCCCCCCCGGACAGGGGGCAGGGGGCTACACCTTC. Translation: CASSPPGQGAGGYTF.